This TCR beta chain emerged from a study of tumour-infiltrating T cells in Burkitt lymphoma. Germline assignment: CDR1 SGHTA and CDR2 FQGNSA. V shed 5 bases and J shed 0 bases, with 11 bases lying between them. This CDR3 spans 16 amino acids. Produced via immunoSEQ multiplex PCR; TCRdb's table is partial and in-frame only. This sample has tens of thousands of clones, with roughly 30% found just once. The sample consisted of tumor tissue. The TCR sequence derives from a human donor with Burkitt lymphoma. The chain joins TRBV7-2 to TRBJ1-6, with D unclear. DNA of the CDR3: TGTGCCAGCAGCCTACACCCGAGCTCCTATAATTCACCCCTCCACTTT. Encoded protein: CASSLHPSSYNSPLHF.